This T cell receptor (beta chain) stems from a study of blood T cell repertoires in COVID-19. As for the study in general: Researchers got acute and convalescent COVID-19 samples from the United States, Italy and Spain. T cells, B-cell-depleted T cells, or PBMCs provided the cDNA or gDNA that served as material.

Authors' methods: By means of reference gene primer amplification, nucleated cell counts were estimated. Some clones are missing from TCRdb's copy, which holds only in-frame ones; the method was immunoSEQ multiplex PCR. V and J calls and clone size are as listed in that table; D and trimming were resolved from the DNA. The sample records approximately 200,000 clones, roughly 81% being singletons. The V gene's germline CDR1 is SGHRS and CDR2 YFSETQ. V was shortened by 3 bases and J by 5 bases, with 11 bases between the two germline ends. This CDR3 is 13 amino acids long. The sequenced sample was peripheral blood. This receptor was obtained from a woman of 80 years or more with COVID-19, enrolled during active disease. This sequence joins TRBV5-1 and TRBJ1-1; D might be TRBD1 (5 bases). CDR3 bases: TGCGCCAGCAGCTCTCCAGGGTTGACTGAAGCTTTCTTT. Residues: CASSSPGLTEAFF.